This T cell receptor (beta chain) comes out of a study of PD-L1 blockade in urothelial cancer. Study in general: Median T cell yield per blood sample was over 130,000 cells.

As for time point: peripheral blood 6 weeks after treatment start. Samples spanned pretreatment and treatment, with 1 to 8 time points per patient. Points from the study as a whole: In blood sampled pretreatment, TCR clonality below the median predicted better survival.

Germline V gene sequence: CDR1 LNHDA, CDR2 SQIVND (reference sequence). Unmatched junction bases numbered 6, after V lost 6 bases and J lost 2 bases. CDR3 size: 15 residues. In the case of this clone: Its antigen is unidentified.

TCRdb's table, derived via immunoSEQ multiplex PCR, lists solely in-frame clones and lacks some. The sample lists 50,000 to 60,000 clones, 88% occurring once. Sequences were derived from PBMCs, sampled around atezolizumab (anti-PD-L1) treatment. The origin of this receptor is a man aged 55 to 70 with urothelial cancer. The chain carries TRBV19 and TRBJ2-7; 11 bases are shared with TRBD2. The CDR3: CASSTSGSPTYEQYF. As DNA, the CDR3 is TGTGCCAGTAGCACTAGCGGGAGTCCGACCTACGAGCAGTACTTC.